This T cell receptor (beta chain) was documented in a study of T cells in Graves' hyperthyroidism and ophthalmopathy. RNA transcripts provided the source from which TCR beta CDR3 regions were amplified. When the TCR CDR3 underwent first-round RT-PCR, the HTBI primer set was used. TCRdb recomputed calls from the multiplex PCR reads with MiXCR, one row per CDR3 protein. The data hold around 580,000 distinct CDR3 sequences, with approximately 16% observed a single time. Diagnosis relied on clinical symptoms, serum thyroxine and TRAb, thyroid ultrasound and orbital computed tomography. The CDR3 spans 11 residues. Trimming removed 8 bases at V and 5 bases at J, with 6 bases between.

Sequencing was carried out using blood. This sequence originates from a woman aged 18-29 years with Graves' hyperthyroidism. The chain recombines TRBV12-3 or TRBV12-4 with TRBJ2-2, with D unclear. CDR3 region: CASFGTGELFF. CDR3 in DNA: TGTGCCAGCTTCGGGACCGGGGAGCTGTTTTTT.